This T cell receptor beta chain is drawn from a study of cytomegalovirus exposure and HLA in healthy donors. V shed 8 bases and J 0 bases; nucleotides not matched to a gene: 7. The CDR3 contains 14 residues. Germline-derived CDR1 and CDR2 are MNHNS and SASEGT. Clones were read by immunoSEQ multiplex PCR, and TCRdb kept only the in-frame ones, dropping some. The repertoire holds fewer than 250,000 clones, with about 83% as singletons. Material: PBMCs. This chain links TRBV6-1 with TRBJ2-7; 7 bases line up with TRBD2. The TCR originated in a woman aged 18-29 years in good health and CMV-seronegative. The CDR3 nucleotides read TGTGCCAGCGAGGAAGCGGGGCGCTCCTACGAGCAGTACTTC. It is translated as CASEEAGRSYEQYF.